This TCR beta chain was observed in a study of vaccination effects on CD4 cells after COVID-19. Turning to the study itself: The study sampled a few convalescent patients both early and late after vaccination. Wells each received over 1.5 million PBMC, cultured with about 10 IU/ml IL-2 and 8.5 to 10 ug/ml peptides.

Generated by immunoSEQ multiplex PCR, the TCRdb table keeps only in-frame clones and is missing some. The sample records 40,000 to 45,000 clones, around 80% being singletons. A note on this clone: Its antigen is currently unknown.

Researchers isolated CD4+ T cells once 9 to 11 days of culture had elapsed. This person caught SARS-CoV-2 sometime from March to December 2020, and PCR testing confirmed the infection. The cohort was immunized with two doses of either the BNT162b2 or mRNA-1273 vaccine. IL-2 medium took the place of half the medium on both days 3 and 7. Germline assignment: CDR1 WNHNN and CDR2 SYGVQD (reference sequence). The CDR3 totals 15 residues. V lost 6 bases and J 2 bases, leaving 11 bases between the germline ends. V usage is TRBV10-1 and J usage is TRBJ2-6; D is possibly TRBD1 (6 bases). This material consisted of CD4+ T cells from PBMCs cultured without peptide, taken after COVID-19 vaccination. The sequence derives from a human donor who had a prior SARS-CoV-2 infection. The chain's CDR3 is CASRGGETGANVLTF. The CDR3 nucleotides read TGCGCCAGCAGAGGGGGTGAGACTGGGGCCAACGTCCTGACTTTC.